Below are 4 T cell receptor beta chains sequenced from a single sample in a study of blood T cell repertoires in COVID-19. Sequencing used immunoSEQ multiplex PCR; TCRdb keeps in-frame clones, though not all of them. The table includes about 160,000 clones, more than 75% detected once. The specimen sequenced was peripheral blood. These receptor sequences come from a man in his 70s with acute or convalescent COVID-19.

This clone was seen a handful of times. The chain has TRBV7-6 and TRBJ1-4; a weak D match, TRBD1 (6 bases). The length of the CDR3 is 15 residues. Germline assignment: CDR1 SGHVS and CDR2 FNYEAQ. The V gene lost 6 bases and the J gene lost 0 bases, with 11 bases spanning the gap. The CDR3 region is CASSTTGTTNEKLFF. CDR3 DNA sequence: TGTGCCAGCAGTACCACAGGGACAACTAATGAAAAACTGTTTTTT.

This rearrangement joins TRBV28 to TRBJ1-1; D unclear. This CDR3 is built from 13 residues. The V end was cut by 5 bases, the J end by 3 bases, with 10 bases between. CDR1 is MDHEN and CDR2 is SYDVKM in the germline V gene. The CDR3 bases are TGTGCCAGCAGTACCATCCGGGACACTGAAGCTTTCTTT. It codes for CASSTIRDTEAFF.

The rearrangement links TRBV11-2 to TRBJ1-5; TRBD1 matches 8 bases. J was trimmed by 7 bases and V by 5 bases; bases with no gene match: 4. This CDR3 contains 13 residues. Germline CDR1 SGHAT, CDR2 FQNNGV. This CDR3 reads CASSRQGSQPQHF. DNA of the CDR3: TGTGCCAGCAGCAGACAGGGGTCCCAGCCCCAGCATTTT.

The chain is built from TRBV18 and TRBJ1-6, with a tentative D call TRBD1 (6 bases). The ends were cut back, 2 bases at V and 7 bases at J, with 9 bases in the middle. Per germline, CDR1 KGHSH and CDR2 LQKENI. The CDR3 runs to 14 residues. The CDR3: CASSPNRENSPLHF. CDR3 sequence (DNA): TGTGCCAGCTCACCAAACAGGGAGAATTCACCCCTCCACTTT. The full variable domain, with the rest looked up from reference TRBV18 and TRBJ1-6, is NAGVMQNPRHLVRRRGQEARLRCSPMKGHSHVYWYRQLPEEGLKFMVYLQKENIIDESGMPKERFSAEFPKEGPSILRIQQVVRGDSAAYFCASSPNRENSPLHFGNGTRLTVT.